Listed here are 3 T cell receptor beta chains from one sample, sequenced in a study of blood T cell repertoires in COVID-19. Some clones are missing from TCRdb's copy, which holds only in-frame ones; the method was immunoSEQ multiplex PCR. Among around 420,000 clones, roughly 88% were seen once, and the ten largest hold around 1.9%. Input material: PBMCs or T cells enriched from blood (not recorded which). These receptors all come from a woman aged 40-49 years with acute COVID-19.

CDR3 protein: CSVTDRVAVEQYF. In nucleotides, the CDR3 is TGCAGCGTTACGGACAGGGTGGCGGTCGAGCAGTACTTC. This chain joins TRBV29-1 and TRBJ2-7, with TRBD1 identical over 8 bases. Germline assignment: CDR1 SQVTM and CDR2 ANQGSEA. The CDR3 consists of 13 residues. The J segment lost 6 bases and the V segment lost 5 bases, leaving 9 bases of the junction unmatched.

This chain links TRBV4-1 with TRBJ1-6, with D possibly matching TRBD1 (6 bases). Germline V gene data show CDR1 as MGHRA and CDR2 as YSYEKL. The CDR3 is 18 amino acids. V was trimmed by 1 base and J by 2 bases, leaving 15 bases between them. CDR3 residues: CASSQGARGRAYNSPLHF. The CDR3 DNA reads as TGCGCCAGCAGCCAAGGAGCCAGGGGTAGAGCCTATAATTCACCCCTCCACTTT.

The chain recombines TRBV6-5 with TRBJ1-5; TRBD1 agrees at 7 bases. Germline CDR1 and CDR2: MNHEY and SVGAGI. CDR3 length: 14 residues. Trimming removed 6 bases from V and 5 bases from J; junction bases left unmatched: 7. CDR3 bases: TGTGCCAGCAGCCGCGACAGGGTTTATCAGCCCCAGCATTTT. Residues: CASSRDRVYQPQHF.